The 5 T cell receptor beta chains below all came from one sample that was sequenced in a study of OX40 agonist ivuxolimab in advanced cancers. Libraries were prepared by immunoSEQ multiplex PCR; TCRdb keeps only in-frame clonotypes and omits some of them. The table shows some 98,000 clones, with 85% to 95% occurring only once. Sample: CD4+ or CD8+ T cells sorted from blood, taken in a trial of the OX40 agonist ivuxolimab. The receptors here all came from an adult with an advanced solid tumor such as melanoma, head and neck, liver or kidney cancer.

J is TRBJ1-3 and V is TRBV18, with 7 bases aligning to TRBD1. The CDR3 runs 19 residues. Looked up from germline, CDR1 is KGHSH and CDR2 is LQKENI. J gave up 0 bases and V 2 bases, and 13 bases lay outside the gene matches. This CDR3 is CASSPVGPGTDDSGNTIYF. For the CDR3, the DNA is TGTGCCAGCTCACCAGTGGGTCCCGGGACAGACGACTCTGGAAACACCATATATTTT. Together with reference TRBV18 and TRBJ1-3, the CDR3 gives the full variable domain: NAGVMQNPRHLVRRRGQEARLRCSPMKGHSHVYWYRQLPEEGLKFMVYLQKENIIDESGMPKERFSAEFPKEGPSILRIQQVVRGDSAAYFCASSPVGPGTDDSGNTIYFGEGSWLTVV.

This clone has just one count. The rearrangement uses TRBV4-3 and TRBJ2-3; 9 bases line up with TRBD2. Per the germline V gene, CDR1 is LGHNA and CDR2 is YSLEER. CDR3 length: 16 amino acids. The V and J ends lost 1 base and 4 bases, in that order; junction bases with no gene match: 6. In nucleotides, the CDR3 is TGCGCCAGCAGCCAAGGGGCTAGCGGGAACTCAGATACGCAGTATTTT. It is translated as CASSQGASGNSDTQYF.

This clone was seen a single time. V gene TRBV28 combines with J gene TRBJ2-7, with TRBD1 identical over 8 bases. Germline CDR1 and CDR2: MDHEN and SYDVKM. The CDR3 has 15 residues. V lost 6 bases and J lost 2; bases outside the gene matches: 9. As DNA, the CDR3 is TGTGCCAGCAGGGACCCGGGACAGGCCGCCTACGAGCAGTACTTC. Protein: CASRDPGQAAYEQYF.

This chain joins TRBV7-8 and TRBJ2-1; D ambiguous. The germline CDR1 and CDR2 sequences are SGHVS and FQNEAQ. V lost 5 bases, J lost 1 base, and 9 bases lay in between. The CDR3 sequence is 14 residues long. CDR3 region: CASSPLGSYNEQFF. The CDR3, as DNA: TGTGCCAGCAGCCCTCTGGGTTCCTACAATGAGCAGTTCTTC.

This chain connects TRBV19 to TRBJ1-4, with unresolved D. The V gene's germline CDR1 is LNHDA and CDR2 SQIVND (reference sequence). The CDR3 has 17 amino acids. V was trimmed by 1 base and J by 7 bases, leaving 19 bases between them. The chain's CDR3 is CASSIADSIPGREKLFF. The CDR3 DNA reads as TGTGCCAGTAGTATAGCCGACTCAATCCCTGGCCGTGAAAAACTGTTTTTT.